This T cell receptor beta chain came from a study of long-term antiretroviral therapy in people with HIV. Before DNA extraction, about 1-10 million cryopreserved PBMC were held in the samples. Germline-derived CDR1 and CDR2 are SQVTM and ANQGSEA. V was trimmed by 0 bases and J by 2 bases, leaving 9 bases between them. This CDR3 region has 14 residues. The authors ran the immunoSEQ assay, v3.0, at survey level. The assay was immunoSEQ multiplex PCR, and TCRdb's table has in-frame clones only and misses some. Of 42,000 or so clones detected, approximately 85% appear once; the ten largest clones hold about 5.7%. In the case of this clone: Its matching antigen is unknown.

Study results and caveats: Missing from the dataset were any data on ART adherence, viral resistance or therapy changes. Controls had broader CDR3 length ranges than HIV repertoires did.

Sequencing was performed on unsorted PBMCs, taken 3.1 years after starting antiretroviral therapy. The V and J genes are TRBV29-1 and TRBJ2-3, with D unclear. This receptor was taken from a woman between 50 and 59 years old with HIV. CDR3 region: CSVEDRLTTDTQYF. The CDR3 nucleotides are TGCAGCGTTGAAGATCGTCTGACCACAGATACGCAGTATTTT.